What follows are 10 T cell receptor beta chains derived from one specimen sequenced in a study of Ad26.COV2.S vaccination and SARS-CoV-2 variants. This table comes from immunoSEQ multiplex PCR, and its TCRdb copy is limited to in-frame clones, with some not included. The sample lists nearly 400,000 clones; approximately 89% were seen once. The treatment is: 15 to 20 received Ad26.COV2.S at low or high dose, single or two shots; several received placebo; per-sample allocation not given. Repertoires come from day 63 after the first vaccine or placebo injection. Source: peripheral blood, taken in a trial of Ad26.COV2.S vaccine versus placebo. The source of these receptors is a person aged 18-65 years who received the Ad26.COV2.S COVID-19 vaccine or a placebo.

The CDR3 loop is CASSLQRTPINEQYF. The CDR3 DNA follows: TGTGCCAGCTCACTCCAGCGGACCCCTATTAACGAGCAGTACTTC. The V call is TRBV18, the J call TRBJ2-7; D is possibly TRBD2 (5 bases). The V end was cut by 4 bases, the J end by 5 bases, with 18 bases between. This CDR3 has 15 residues. Per the germline V gene, CDR1 is KGHSH and CDR2 is LQKENI.

The chain recombines TRBV18 with TRBJ1-1, with TRBD1 as a possible D gene (6 bases). The CDR3 runs to 15 residues. Germline V gives CDR1 KGHSH, CDR2 LQKENI. Trimming took off 2 bases at V and 6 bases at J, with 16 bases between the two ends. The CDR3 DNA reads as TGTGCCAGCTCACCAACAGCGCCCGGGGGCCCTGAAGCTTTCTTT. This gives the protein CASSPTAPGGPEAFF.

The J gene is TRBJ1-2, the V gene TRBV6-5; TRBD1 matches 8 bases. The CDR3 covers 12 residues. CDR1 and CDR2 (germline): MNHEY, SVGAGI. J lost 7 bases, V lost 6 bases, and 4 bases had no gene match. The CDR3 is CASSQGAGGYTF. The CDR3 bases are TGTGCCAGCAGCCAGGGGGCGGGTGGCTACACCTTC.

The V and J genes are TRBV7-2 and TRBJ2-3; D possibly corresponds to TRBD2 (6 bases). CDR1 is SGHTA and CDR2 is FQGNSA in the germline V gene. The CDR3 totals 15 residues. V lost 0 bases and J 4 bases, leaving 11 bases between the germline ends. The CDR3 spells CASSLALTRADTQYF. The CDR3 DNA follows: TGTGCCAGCAGCTTAGCGCTGACTAGAGCAGATACGCAGTATTTT.

The V and J genes are TRBV29-1 and TRBJ2-1; possibly TRBD1 for D (5 bases). The CDR3 loop spans 13 amino acids. V dropped 6 bases and J dropped 8 bases, with 17 bases sitting between them. CDR1 is SQVTM, CDR2 ANQGSEA, per germline. The CDR3 region has the DNA TGCAGCGTCTCCACAGGTCAGGTGGATGAGCAGTTCTTC. Residues: CSVSTGQVDEQFF.

The chain uses TRBV6-5 and TRBJ2-3; D gene unclear. The V and J ends lost 4 bases and 2 bases respectively, with 16 bases between them. In germline, CDR1 is MNHEY, CDR2 SVGAGI. The CDR3 has 16 residues. The CDR3 spells CASSSEAGASTDTQYF. The CDR3 DNA reads as TGTGCCAGCAGTTCGGAAGCAGGAGCCTCCACAGATACGCAGTATTTT.

The chain is built from TRBV24-1 and TRBJ2-1; D is possibly TRBD1 (7 bases). The V end was cut by 1 base, the J end by 8 bases, with 14 bases between. The CDR3 is 15 residues long. Per germline, CDR1 KGHDR and CDR2 SFDVKD. As DNA, the CDR3 is TGTGCCACCAGTGATTTATGGGCAGGGGGGCATGAGCAGTTCTTC. It specifies CATSDLWAGGHEQFF.

This chain uses TRBV4-3 with TRBJ2-7; the D is unclear. Germline loops: CDR1 LGHNA, CDR2 YSLEER. There are 13 residues in the CDR3. The germline V and J ends were trimmed by 0 bases and 3 bases, with 6 bases remaining between them. CDR3 DNA sequence: TGCGCCAGCAGCCAAGACCTGGGCTACGAGCAGTACTTC. This sequence encodes CASSQDLGYEQYF.

The chain is built from TRBV5-1 and TRBJ2-2; 9 nucleotides align to TRBD1. The CDR3 has 16 amino acids. Germline CDR1 reads SGHRS; CDR2 reads YFSETQ. V gave up 0 bases and J gave up 5 bases; unmatched junction bases: 5. The CDR3 reads CASSLAGTGWTGELFF. DNA for the CDR3: TGCGCCAGCAGCTTGGCAGGGACAGGGTGGACCGGGGAGCTGTTTTTT.

The chain joins TRBV20-1 to TRBJ2-1; 15 bases fit TRBD2. The CDR3 has 15 residues. Germline V gene data show CDR1 as DFQATT and CDR2 as SNEGSKA (reference sequence). V lost 3 bases to trimming and J lost 8 bases; unmatched junction nucleotides: 5. For the CDR3, the DNA is TGCAGTGCTAGTAGGACTAGCGGGAGGGCCGATGAGCAGTTCTTC. Protein sequence: CSASRTSGRADEQFF.